Listed below are T cell receptor beta chains from one sample, sequenced in a study of T-cell reconstitution after alpha-beta-depleted transplantation in children. TCRdb re-derived calls from the PCR reads in MiXCR, one entry per CDR3 protein. Here the sample spans approximately 85,000 distinct CDR3 sequences, roughly 13% being singletons. This sample comprised PBMCs, mostly from graft donor cells, obtained 180 days after TCRalphabeta/CD19-depleted stem cell transplant. The receptors derive from a male patient between 2 and 15 years old who had a stem cell transplant for acute lymphoblastic leukemia, so the T cells may come from the graft donor. Each CDR3 is given with its conserved first and last residue. The order of the fields is CDR3 DNA, CDR3 protein, D gene, CDR3 length, J gene, V gene, clone size. D genes are given only for firm matches. Size values are once, few and many counts, or a class for expanded clones, and some rows have none.

TGTGCCAGCAGCTTAGGGACAGGGTTGAACACTGAAGCTTTCTTT CASSLGTGLNTEAFF TRBD1 15 TRBJ1-1 TRBV7-9 NA
TGCAGTGCTAGTTTCAGGGCCGACACCGGGGAGCTGTTTTTT CSASFRADTGELFF NA 14 TRBJ2-2 TRBV20-1 many
TGTGCCAGCAGCTCCAAGGGGGGGGCCAAAAACATTCAGTACTTC CASSSKGGAKNIQYF NA 15 TRBJ2-4 TRBV5-6 few
TGTGCCAGCAGCTTAGAGGGCTACGAGCAGTACTTC CASSLEGYEQYF NA 12 TRBJ2-7 TRBV5-1 many
TGCGCCAGCAGCCACGGACGGAGCTACGAGCAGTACTTC CASSHGRSYEQYF NA 13 TRBJ2-7 TRBV5-1 NA
TGTGCCAGCAGCTTAGGAAGGGCTGGAGGCTACACCTTC CASSLGRAGGYTF NA 13 TRBJ1-2 TRBV7-9 many
TGTGCCAGCAGCTTAGGGGGCAGGAATTTCTACGAGCAGTACTTC CASSLGGRNFYEQYF NA 15 TRBJ2-7 TRBV7-2 NA
TGTGCCAGCAGCATCGGAATAGCGGGGAACACCGGGGAGCTGTTTTTT CASSIGIAGNTGELFF TRBD2 16 TRBJ2-2 TRBV7-9 many
TGTGCCAGCATCGATCGAGGGGCGGGGGTCACCGGGGAGCTGTTTTTT CASIDRGAGVTGELFF TRBD2 16 TRBJ2-2 TRBV5-8 few
TGCAGCGTTAGGGACCGGCCCTACGAGCAGTACTTC CSVRDRPYEQYF NA 12 TRBJ2-7 TRBV29-1 few
TGTGCCAGCAGCGTATGGGGGGGGGTCAACAATGAGCAGTTCTTC CASSVWGGVNNEQFF TRBD2 15 TRBJ2-1 TRBV9 many
TGTGCCAGCAGCTTAGATGGGACATCTTCACCCCTCCACTTT CASSLDGTSSPLHF NA 14 TRBJ1-6 TRBV7-2 many
TGTGCCAGCAGTTTACGGCCTCCCTCTCTCTATGGCTACACCTTC CASSLRPPSLYGYTF NA 15 TRBJ1-2 TRBV12-3/TRBV12-4 few
TGTGCCAGCAGCGGACAGGGGGCAAACGGCTACACCTTC CASSGQGANGYTF TRBD1 13 TRBJ1-2 TRBV28 few
TGCGCCAGCAGCTTCGACGGGGGGGCCGCAGATACGCAGTATTTT CASSFDGGAADTQYF TRBD2 15 TRBJ2-3 TRBV5-1 few
TGTGCCATCAGGAGGACAGGGGGCGTGAACACTGAAGCTTTCTTT CAIRRTGGVNTEAFF TRBD1 15 TRBJ1-1 TRBV10-3 many
TGTGCCAGCAGCGTAGGGATTCGGACAGGGAACACTGAAGCTTTCTTT CASSVGIRTGNTEAFF TRBD1 16 TRBJ1-1 TRBV9 NA
TGTGCCAGCAGCTTAGAGGCCAGGGGCCCCTACGAGCAGTACTTC CASSLEARGPYEQYF NA 15 TRBJ2-7 TRBV7-9 many
TGTGCCAGCAGTGATCGCACCTTC CASSDRTF NA 8 TRBJ1-2 TRBV6-5 many
TGCAGTGCTCGACAGCTCTTAAAGCCCCAGCATTTT CSARQLLKPQHF NA 12 TRBJ1-5 TRBV20-1 few
TGTGCCAGCAGTTCCGACAGGGTAGAGGACCAAGAGACCCAGTACTTC CASSSDRVEDQETQYF TRBD1 16 TRBJ2-5 TRBV6-5 few
TGTGCCAGCAGTTTATCGACTACAACTGGAAACACCATATATTTT CASSLSTTTGNTIYF NA 15 TRBJ1-3 TRBV27 many
TGTGCCAGCAGCCCCGGACTTGTCGACACCTTC CASSPGLVDTF NA 11 TRBJ1-2 TRBV7-2 NA
TGCAGCGTTGAAGGGCGGGGCGAGCAGTACTTC CSVEGRGEQYF NA 11 TRBJ2-7 TRBV29-1 few
TGTGCCTGGAGTCCGGGGACCGTAGGGACAGATACGCAGTATTTT CAWSPGTVGTDTQYF NA 15 TRBJ2-3 TRBV30 NA
TGTGCCAGCAGCCAAGATTGGACAGGCCCGAACACTGAAGCTTTCTTT CASSQDWTGPNTEAFF TRBD1 16 TRBJ1-1 TRBV4-2 NA
TGTGCCACCCTAGAAGGGCAGGGGGCAGGGTATGGCTACACCTTC CATLEGQGAGYGYTF TRBD1 15 TRBJ1-2 TRBV7-9 few
TGCAGCGTTGCGAGGAGACTAGCGGGAAACAATGAGCAGTTCTTC CSVARRLAGNNEQFF TRBD2 15 TRBJ2-1 TRBV29-1 NA
TGTGCCAGCAGCTTAGCAGCGGGGGGAACCACAGATACGCAGTATTTT CASSLAAGGTTDTQYF TRBD2 16 TRBJ2-3 TRBV7-2 few
TGTGCCAGCAGTTTGAGCGGCATCTATGGCTACACCTTC CASSLSGIYGYTF NA 13 TRBJ1-2 TRBV12-3/TRBV12-4 few
TGTGCCAGCAGCTTAGAGGTTAACTATGGCTACACCTTC CASSLEVNYGYTF NA 13 TRBJ1-2 TRBV7-6 many
TGCGCCAGCAGCTCTGTCCCAGGGAGAGGTGGCTACACCTTC CASSSVPGRGGYTF NA 14 TRBJ1-2 TRBV5-1 few
TGTGCCAGCAGTGAGGCGGGGGGGAGGCAAGAGACCCAGTACTTC CASSEAGGRQETQYF TRBD2 15 TRBJ2-5 TRBV28 few
TGCGCCAGCAGCTTGAGGGGGGAGGACACTGAAGCTTTCTTT CASSLRGEDTEAFF NA 14 TRBJ1-1 TRBV5-1 NA
TGTGCCAGCAGTCGATGGGGCACAGATACGCAGTATTTT CASSRWGTDTQYF NA 13 TRBJ2-3 TRBV6-1 NA
TGCGCCAGCAGCCAAGATACGCGGGGGTTCTCCTACGAGCAGTACTTC CASSQDTRGFSYEQYF TRBD2 16 TRBJ2-7 TRBV4-3 once
TGTGCCAGCAGCTTAAGGAGCAAAAACATTCGGTACTTC CASSLRSKNIRYF NA 13 TRBJ2-4 TRBV7-8 NA
TGCAGTGCTGCAGGGAAATACACTGAAGCTTTCTTT CSAAGKYTEAFF NA 12 TRBJ1-1 TRBV20-1 NA
TGTGCCAGCAGCTTACGGGACAGGGTGGAAGCTTTCTTT CASSLRDRVEAFF TRBD1 13 TRBJ1-1 TRBV7-2 NA
TGTGCCAGCAGCACCAGAGCAACTAATGAAAAACTGTTTTTT CASSTRATNEKLFF NA 14 TRBJ1-4 TRBV7-2 NA
TGCAGTGCTAGAGGTATCGGGACTAGCGTTCGCTACGAGCAGTACTTC CSARGIGTSVRYEQYF TRBD2 16 TRBJ2-7 TRBV20-1 NA
TGTGCCAGCAGCCGACAGGGTCAAGAGACCCAGTACTTC CASSRQGQETQYF TRBD1 13 TRBJ2-5 TRBV7-2 many
TGTGCCAGCAGTTCTACCCGGACTAGGGAAAACTACGAGCAGTACTTC CASSSTRTRENYEQYF TRBD2 16 TRBJ2-7 TRBV12-3/TRBV12-4 many
TGTGCCAGCAGCTTAGAGTGGGGGCAGCCCCAGCATTTT CASSLEWGQPQHF NA 13 TRBJ1-5 TRBV7-6 NA
TGTGCCAGCAGCCTAGGACTAGCGGGAGTCACGCAGTATTTT CASSLGLAGVTQYF TRBD2 14 TRBJ2-3 TRBV7-2 NA
TGTGCCAGCTCATTCCTCTCGGGGCCGGCCAACGAGCAGTACTTC CASSFLSGPANEQYF NA 15 TRBJ2-7 TRBV6-2/TRBV6-3 few
TGTGCCAGCAGCCCGGACAGGGGCCGCAATCAGCCCCAGCATTTT CASSPDRGRNQPQHF TRBD1 15 TRBJ1-5 TRBV12-3/TRBV12-4 few
TGCGCCAGCAGCCAAGAACTCCCCGGGGGAAGGTTGAACACTGAAGCTTTCTTT CASSQELPGGRLNTEAFF NA 18 TRBJ1-1 TRBV4-1 few
TGCGCCAGCAGCTTGGTCCAGGGGGATCAAGAGACCCAGTACTTC CASSLVQGDQETQYF TRBD1 15 TRBJ2-5 TRBV5-1 NA
TGCGCCAGCAGCCTTCTCCCTGCAGGTAGCACAGATACGCAGTATTTT CASSLLPAGSTDTQYF NA 16 TRBJ2-3 TRBV4-3 few
TGTGCCAGCAGCTCCAGGGACAGCATCTACACAGATACGCAGTATTTT CASSSRDSIYTDTQYF TRBD1 16 TRBJ2-3 TRBV7-2 few
TGTGCCAGCAGCAACCTGGCAGCCTGGGACACTGAAGCTTTCTTT CASSNLAAWDTEAFF NA 15 TRBJ1-1 TRBV5-6 NA
TGTGCCAGCAGTGAAGACAGGGGCACGCAGCCCCAGCATTTT CASSEDRGTQPQHF TRBD1 14 TRBJ1-5 TRBV6-1 NA
TGTGCCAGCAGCGTAGGAGGAGGGAGGCAGCAGCCCCAGCATTTT CASSVGGGRQQPQHF NA 15 TRBJ1-5 TRBV9 NA
TGTGCCAGCAGCCCGGGACTAGCGGCTGCCCGAGAGACCCAGTACTTC CASSPGLAAARETQYF TRBD2 16 TRBJ2-5 TRBV7-9 NA
TGTGCCACCAAAGGGCAGACAGGGGAGTTTCAGCCCCAGCATTTT CATKGQTGEFQPQHF TRBD1 15 TRBJ1-5 TRBV6-1 NA
TGTGCCAGCACCCGCCCGAATCAGCCCCAGCATTTT CASTRPNQPQHF NA 12 TRBJ1-5 TRBV7-2 NA
TGTGCCAGCAGCGAGGGAGGACGGGCCTACGAGCAGTACTTC CASSEGGRAYEQYF NA 14 TRBJ2-7 TRBV7-2 NA
TGTGCCAGCAGTTACACCCTGGGGACAGGGGGCGGATCACCCCTCCACTTT CASSYTLGTGGGSPLHF TRBD1 17 TRBJ1-6 TRBV6-5 many
TGCAGTGCTAGAGGGGAGGAATGGGGCGAGCAGTACTTC CSARGEEWGEQYF NA 13 TRBJ2-7 TRBV20-1 NA